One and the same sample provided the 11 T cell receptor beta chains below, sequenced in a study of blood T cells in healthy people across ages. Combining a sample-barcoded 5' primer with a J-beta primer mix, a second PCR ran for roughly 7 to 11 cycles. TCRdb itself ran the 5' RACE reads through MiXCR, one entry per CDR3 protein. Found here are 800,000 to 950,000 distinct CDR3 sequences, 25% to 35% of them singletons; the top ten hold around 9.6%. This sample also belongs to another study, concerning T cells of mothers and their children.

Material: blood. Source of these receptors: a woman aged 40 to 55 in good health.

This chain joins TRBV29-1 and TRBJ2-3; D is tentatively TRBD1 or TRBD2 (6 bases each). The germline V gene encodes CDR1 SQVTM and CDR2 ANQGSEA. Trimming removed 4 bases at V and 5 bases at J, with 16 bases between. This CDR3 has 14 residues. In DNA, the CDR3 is TGCAGCGTTGCCGGTGGCGAGGGGGGAGATACGCAGTATTTT. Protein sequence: CSVAGGEGGDTQYF.

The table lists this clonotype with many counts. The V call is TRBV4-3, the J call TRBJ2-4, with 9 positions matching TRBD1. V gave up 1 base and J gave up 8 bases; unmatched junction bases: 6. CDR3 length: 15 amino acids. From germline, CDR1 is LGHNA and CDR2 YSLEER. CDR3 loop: CASSQVWTGVDIQYF. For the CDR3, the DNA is TGCGCCAGCAGCCAAGTGTGGACAGGGGTAGACATTCAGTACTTC.

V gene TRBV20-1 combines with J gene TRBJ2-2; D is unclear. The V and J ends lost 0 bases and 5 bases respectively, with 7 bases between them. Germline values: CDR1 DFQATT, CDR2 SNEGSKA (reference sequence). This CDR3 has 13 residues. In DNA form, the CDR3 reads TGCAGTGCTAGAGATTCGACTACCGGGGAGCTGTTTTTT. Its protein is CSARDSTTGELFF.

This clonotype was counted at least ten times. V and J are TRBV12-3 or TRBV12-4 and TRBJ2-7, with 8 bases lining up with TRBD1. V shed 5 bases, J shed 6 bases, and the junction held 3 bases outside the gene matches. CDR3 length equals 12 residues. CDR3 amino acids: CASSAGGGEQYF. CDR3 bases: TGTGCCAGCAGTGCAGGGGGCGGCGAGCAGTACTTC.

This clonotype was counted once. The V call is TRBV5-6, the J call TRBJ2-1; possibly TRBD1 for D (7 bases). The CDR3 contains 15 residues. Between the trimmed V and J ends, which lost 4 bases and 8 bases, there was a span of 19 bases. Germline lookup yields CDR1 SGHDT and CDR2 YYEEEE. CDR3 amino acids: CASSPFGGGMDEQFF. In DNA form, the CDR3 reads TGTGCCAGCAGCCCATTTGGAGGGGGCATGGATGAGCAGTTCTTC.

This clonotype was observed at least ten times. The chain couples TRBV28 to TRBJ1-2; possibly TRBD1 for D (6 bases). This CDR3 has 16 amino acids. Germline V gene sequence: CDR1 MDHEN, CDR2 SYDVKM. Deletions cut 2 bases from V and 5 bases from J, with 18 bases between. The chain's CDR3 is CASSLAWGPTRYGYTF. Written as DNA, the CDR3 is TGTGCCAGCAGTTTAGCATGGGGGCCTACTCGGTATGGCTACACCTTC.

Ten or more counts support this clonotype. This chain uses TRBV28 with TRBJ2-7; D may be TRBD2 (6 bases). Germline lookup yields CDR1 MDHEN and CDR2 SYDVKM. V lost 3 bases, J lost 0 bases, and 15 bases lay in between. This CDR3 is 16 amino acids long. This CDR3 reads CASSFFRGLSSYEQYF. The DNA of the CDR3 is TGTGCCAGCAGTTTTTTCCGGGGGTTAAGCTCCTACGAGCAGTACTTC.

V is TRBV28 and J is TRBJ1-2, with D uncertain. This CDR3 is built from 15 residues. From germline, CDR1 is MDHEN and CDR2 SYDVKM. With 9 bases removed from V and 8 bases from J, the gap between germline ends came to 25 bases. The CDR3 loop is CASSAVGFRSWGYTF. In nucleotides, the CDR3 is TGTGCCAGTAGTGCCGTGGGGTTCAGGTCTTGGGGCTACACCTTC.

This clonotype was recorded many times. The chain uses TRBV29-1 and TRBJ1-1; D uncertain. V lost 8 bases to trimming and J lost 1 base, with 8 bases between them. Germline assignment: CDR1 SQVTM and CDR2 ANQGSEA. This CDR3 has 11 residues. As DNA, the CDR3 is TGCAGCCTACGGCGGAACACTGAAGCTTTCTTT. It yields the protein CSLRRNTEAFF.

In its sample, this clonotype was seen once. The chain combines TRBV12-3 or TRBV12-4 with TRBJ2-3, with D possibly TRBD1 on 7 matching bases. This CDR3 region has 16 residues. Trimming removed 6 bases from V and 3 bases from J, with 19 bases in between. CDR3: CASSPLSRGATDTQYF. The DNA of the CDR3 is TGTGCCAGCAGCCCCCTGAGCAGGGGGGCAACAGATACGCAGTATTTT.

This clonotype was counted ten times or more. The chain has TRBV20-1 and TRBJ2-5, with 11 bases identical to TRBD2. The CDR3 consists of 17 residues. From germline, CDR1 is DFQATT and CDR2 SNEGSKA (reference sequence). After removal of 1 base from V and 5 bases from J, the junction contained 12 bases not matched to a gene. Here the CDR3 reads CSARGSLTSGGRETQYF. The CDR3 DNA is TGCAGTGCTAGAGGTTCCCTTACTAGCGGGGGACGGGAGACCCAGTACTTC.